These 20 T cell receptor beta chains were sequenced from one sample in a study of blood T cell repertoires in COVID-19. Data came from immunoSEQ multiplex PCR; TCRdb stores just in-frame clones and leaves some out. The table shows approximately 150,000 clones, with roughly 89% occurring only once. The sequenced material came from peripheral blood. The receptors come from a woman in her fifties or sixties with acute or convalescent COVID-19.

V gene TRBV20-1 combines with J gene TRBJ2-1, with 7 bases fitting TRBD2. Germline values: CDR1 DFQATT, CDR2 SNEGSKA (reference sequence). V gave up 3 bases and J gave up 7 bases; unmatched junction bases: 9. The CDR3 is 14 residues long. The CDR3 coding sequence is TGCAGTGCTAGTCAGGCGGGAGTTAGGAATGAGCAGTTCTTC. It is translated as CSASQAGVRNEQFF.

The chain employs TRBV5-1 and TRBJ1-5; a possible D gene is TRBD1 (5 bases). CDR1 and CDR2 from the germline V gene are SGHRS and YFSETQ. This CDR3 spans 15 amino acids. Trimming stripped 0 bases from V and 3 bases from J, with 10 bases between. The CDR3 reads CASSLAGGNNQPQHF. As DNA, the CDR3 is TGCGCCAGCAGCTTGGCCGGGGGTAACAATCAGCCCCAGCATTTT.

The gene calls are TRBV5-5 and TRBJ2-7; D uncertain. The germline CDR1 and CDR2 sequences are SGHKS and YYEKEE (reference sequence). This CDR3 contains 12 residues. The germline V and J ends were trimmed by 2 bases and 2 bases, with 5 bases remaining between them. Here the CDR3 DNA reads TGTGCCAGCAGCTTCGACACCTACGAGCAGTACTTC. This translates into CASSFDTYEQYF.

V and J are TRBV5-1 and TRBJ1-1; D not resolved. The V end was cut by 2 bases, the J end by 2 bases, with 10 bases between. The CDR3 is 14 residues long. Germline V gives CDR1 SGHRS, CDR2 YFSETQ. The CDR3 is CASSFDSSNTEAFF. The CDR3 DNA reads as TGCGCCAGCAGCTTTGATAGCTCCAACACTGAAGCTTTCTTT. Complete variable domain (other parts from reference TRBV5-1 and TRBJ1-1): KAGVTQTPRYLIKTRGQQVTLSCSPISGHRSVSWYQQTPGQGLQFLFEYFSETQRNKGNFPGRFSGRQFSNSRSEMNVSTLELGDSALYLCASSFDSSNTEAFFGQGTRLTVV.

V and J are TRBV2 and TRBJ2-5; D perhaps matches TRBD2 (6 bases). Germline V gene sequence: CDR1 SNHLY, CDR2 FYNNEI. The length of the CDR3 is 14 residues. V was cut by 10 bases and J by 4 bases, with 19 bases left in between. CDR3 sequence reads: CATGSGGPRETQYF. DNA of the CDR3: TGTGCCACCGGGTCCGGGGGTCCTCGAGAGACCCAGTACTTC.

V and J are TRBV6-4 and TRBJ1-3, with TRBD1 matching over 7 bases. The V gene end was trimmed by 7 bases and the J gene end by 0 bases; junction bases not matched to a gene: 6. The CDR3 covers 15 residues. Germline V gives CDR1 MRHNA, CDR2 SNTAGT. The CDR3 protein is CASNPDRYSGNTIYF. The CDR3 DNA sequence: TGTGCCAGCAATCCGGACAGGTACTCTGGAAACACCATATATTTT.

The J gene is TRBJ2-7, the V gene TRBV11-3, with D perhaps matching TRBD2 (6 bases). This CDR3 has 15 amino acids. Trimming took off 5 bases at V and 6 bases at J, with 20 bases between the two ends. Germline loops: CDR1 SGHNT, CDR2 YENEEA. CDR3 sequence: CASSLRSGLSGEQYF. Written as DNA, the CDR3 is TGTGCCAGCAGCCTTAGGTCGGGACTTTCCGGCGAGCAGTACTTC.

This clone was counted a single time. The CDR3 loop reads CASSHGQGFYGANVLTF. CDR3 in DNA: TGTGCCAGCAGCCACGGACAGGGATTTTACGGGGCCAACGTCCTGACTTTC. The chain carries TRBV7-2 and TRBJ2-6, with TRBD1 matching 8 bases. Germline values: CDR1 SGHTA, CDR2 FQGNSA. The CDR3 covers 17 residues. V lost 5 bases and J lost 4; bases outside the gene matches: 10.

About this clone itself: The same CDR3 can be traced to other DNA sequences in this sample. The CDR3 reads CASSPDIYYGYTF. Written as DNA, the CDR3 is TGTGCCAGCAGCCCCGACATCTACTATGGCTACACCTTC. The rearrangement uses TRBV5-6 and TRBJ1-2; D gene unclear. Germline V gene lookup returns CDR1 SGHDT and CDR2 YYEEEE. V shed 4 bases and J shed 3 bases, with 10 bases lying between them. This CDR3 has 13 amino acids.

The V gene is TRBV6-6, the J gene TRBJ1-3; D is perhaps TRBD1 (6 bases). Germline V gene data show CDR1 as MNHNY and CDR2 as SVGAGI (reference sequence). CDR3 length: 17 residues. V was shortened by 5 bases and J by 1 base, with 18 bases between the two germline ends. In DNA form, the CDR3 reads TGTGCCAGCAGTCCCCGATCGACAGGCTTATCTGGAAACACCATATATTTT. Its translation is CASSPRSTGLSGNTIYF.

The V gene is TRBV13, the J gene TRBJ1-6; maybe TRBD1 (5 bases). Germline values: CDR1 PRHDT, CDR2 FYEKMQ (reference sequence). The CDR3 runs 16 residues. Between the trimmed V and J ends, which lost 3 bases and 8 bases, there was a span of 17 bases. The CDR3 is CASSFRGTDLYSPLHF. DNA for the CDR3: TGTGCCAGCAGCTTCCGGGGGACGGATTTATATTCACCCCTCCACTTT. The full variable domain, with the rest looked up from reference TRBV13 and TRBJ1-6, is AAGVIQSPRHLIKEKRETATLKCYPIPRHDTVYWYQQGPGQDPQFLISFYEKMQSDKGSIPDRFSAQQFSDYHSELNMSSLELGDSALYFCASSFRGTDLYSPLHFGNGTRLTVT.

The chain recombines TRBV3-1 (or the pseudogene TRBV3-2) with TRBJ2-4; unclear D gene. Germline V CDR1 and CDR2: LGHDT, YNNKEL (reference sequence). V was cut by 4 bases and J by 2 bases, with 9 bases left in between. CDR3 length: 14 residues. The CDR3 nucleotides are TGTGCCAGCAGCCCCCGAGGTTCCAAAAACATTCAGTACTTC. It yields the protein CASSPRGSKNIQYF.

The chain couples TRBV20-1 to TRBJ1-1; D uncertain. Germline CDR1 is DFQATT and CDR2 is SNEGSKA (reference sequence). The CDR3 is 12 residues long. With 3 bases removed from V and 5 bases from J, the gap between germline ends came to 10 bases. CDR3 sequence: CSASQVSTEAFF. In DNA form, the CDR3 reads TGCAGTGCTAGTCAAGTCAGTACTGAAGCTTTCTTT.

The chain couples TRBV5-1 to TRBJ2-1; 7 bases are shared with TRBD2. V gave up 3 bases and J gave up 8 bases; unmatched junction bases: 8. Germline V gene sequence: CDR1 SGHRS, CDR2 YFSETQ. This CDR3 has 14 amino acids. DNA of the CDR3: TGCGCCAGCAGCTCACCAGCGGGGCGCCATGAGCAGTTCTTC. Residues: CASSSPAGRHEQFF.

V usage is TRBV7-9 and J usage is TRBJ2-7, with D unclear. Germline values: CDR1 SEHNR, CDR2 FQNEAQ (reference sequence). CDR3 size: 15 residues. The ends were cut back, 2 bases at V and 4 bases at J, with 15 bases in the middle. Written as DNA, the CDR3 is TGTGCCAGCAGCTTATTTGGCAGAGCGCTTTACGAGCAGTACTTC. It codes for CASSLFGRALYEQYF.

This clone was seen once. V and J are TRBV6-5 and TRBJ1-1; tentatively, D is TRBD1 (6 bases). V dropped 2 bases and J dropped 5 bases, with 15 bases sitting between them. CDR1 is MNHEY and CDR2 is SVGAGI in the germline V gene. This CDR3 comprises 15 residues. In nucleotides, the CDR3 is TGTGCCAGCAGTTACGCAACAGGGTCAAGGACTGAAGCTTTCTTT. Translating it yields CASSYATGSRTEAFF.

This clone was seen a single time. The V gene is TRBV11-2, the J gene TRBJ2-7; TRBD1 is a possible D gene (5 bases). The CDR3 loop spans 17 amino acids. Trimming cost V 0 bases and J 6 bases, with 21 bases left between them. Germline V gene lookup returns CDR1 SGHAT and CDR2 FQNNGV. CDR3 region: CASSLDQLGATLVEQYF. The CDR3 coding sequence is TGTGCCAGCAGCTTAGATCAGCTTGGGGCTACGTTAGTCGAGCAGTACTTC.

The rearrangement uses TRBV6-5 and TRBJ2-3; 9 bases line up with TRBD2. CDR3 length: 15 residues. After removal of 6 bases from V and 0 bases from J, the junction contained 4 bases not matched to a gene. CDR1 is MNHEY and CDR2 is SVGAGI in the germline V gene. The CDR3 coding sequence is TGTGCCAGCAGCAGACTAGCGGAAAGCACAGATACGCAGTATTTT. The encoded protein is CASSRLAESTDTQYF.

The chain combines TRBV19 with TRBJ2-1; 14 bases are a match to TRBD2. The CDR3 is made up of 19 amino acids. After removal of 5 bases from V and 3 bases from J, the junction contained 12 bases not matched to a gene. Germline V gene data show CDR1 as LNHDA and CDR2 as SQIVND (reference sequence). As DNA, the CDR3 is TGTGCCAGTAGTTGGGGACTAGCGGGAGACAGGGGCTTCTACAATGAGCAGTTCTTC. Translation gives CASSWGLAGDRGFYNEQFF.

This rearrangement joins TRBV19 to TRBJ2-2; 13 bases agree with TRBD2. Germline CDR1 is LNHDA and CDR2 is SQIVND (reference sequence). This CDR3 comprises 14 residues. The V segment lost 7 bases and the J segment 8 bases; nucleotides outside the gene matches: 4. In DNA, the CDR3 is TGTGCCAGTATGTGGGGACTAGCGGGAGGGGAGCTGTTTTTT. This gives the protein CASMWGLAGGELFF.